These 18 T cell receptor beta chains were all obtained from the same sample, sequenced in a study of OX40 agonist ivuxolimab in advanced cancers. Clones were sequenced by immunoSEQ multiplex PCR, and TCRdb holds only the in-frame ones, with some missing. Of roughly 61,000 clones in the sample, 82% are singletons; the top ten hold under 0.65%. The sample consisted of CD4+ or CD8+ T cells sorted from blood, taken in a trial of the OX40 agonist ivuxolimab. Receptors were obtained from an adult with an advanced solid tumor such as melanoma, head and neck, liver or kidney cancer.

The V gene is TRBV11-2, the J gene TRBJ2-1; 9 bases are a match to TRBD2. Per the germline V gene, CDR1 is SGHAT and CDR2 is FQNNGV. V shed 4 bases, J shed 5 bases, and the junction held 9 bases outside the gene matches. The length of the CDR3 is 16 residues. CDR3 sequence reads: CASSSPPSGTDNEQFF. DNA of the CDR3: TGTGCCAGCAGCTCACCCCCTAGCGGGACCGACAATGAGCAGTTCTTC.

This sequence joins TRBV4-2 and TRBJ2-5, with D possibly being TRBD1 (6 bases). The ends were cut back, 5 bases at V and 5 bases at J, with 21 bases in the middle. Germline V gives CDR1 LGHNA, CDR2 YNFKEQ. This CDR3 comprises 16 residues. CDR3 DNA sequence: TGTGCCAGCAGCTATGCCCCATATGGCCAGGGGGAGACCCAGTACTTC. This gives the protein CASSYAPYGQGETQYF.

The chain couples TRBV15 to TRBJ1-3; tentatively, D is TRBD1 (5 bases). The CDR3 loop spans 17 amino acids. Germline CDR1 reads LNHNV; CDR2 reads YYDKDF (reference sequence). The V end lost 1 base, the J end lost 0 bases, and 13 bases lay between the germline ends. This CDR3 reads CATSRGGRVASGNTIYF. The CDR3 DNA follows: TGTGCCACCAGCAGAGGTGGCAGGGTGGCCTCTGGAAACACCATATATTTT.

The chain joins TRBV9 to TRBJ2-3, with 10 bases lining up with TRBD2. Trimming removed 2 bases from V and 5 bases from J; junction bases left unmatched: 8. The CDR3 totals 16 residues. Germline V gives CDR1 SGDLS, CDR2 YYNGEE. CDR3 DNA sequence: TGTGCCAGCAGCGTTAGGACTAGCGGTTCGGGAGATACGCAGTATTTT. Protein sequence: CASSVRTSGSGDTQYF.

The chain combines TRBV30 with TRBJ1-6, with TRBD1 matching 9 bases. Germline V gene data show CDR1 as GTSNPN and CDR2 as SVGIG (reference sequence). This CDR3 has 16 residues. V trimming: 1 base; J trimming: 6 bases; junction bases outside the gene matches: 7. The CDR3 loop reads CAWSDNPGQGNSPLHF. The CDR3 coding sequence is TGTGCCTGGAGTGATAACCCGGGACAGGGTAATTCACCCCTCCACTTT.

The genes are TRBV18 and TRBJ2-3, with 10 bases lining up with TRBD2. V shed 3 bases and J 4 bases; nucleotides not matched to a gene: 7. In germline, CDR1 is KGHSH, CDR2 LQKENI. The CDR3 covers 16 residues. The CDR3 region is CASSPPAGGGADTQYF. The CDR3 nucleotides are TGTGCCAGCTCACCCCCAGCGGGAGGGGGAGCAGATACGCAGTATTTT.

The chain has TRBV28 and TRBJ2-3; 9 bases match TRBD2. The J segment lost 2 bases and the V segment lost 4 bases, leaving 4 bases of the junction unmatched. The CDR3 consists of 15 residues. The germline V gene encodes CDR1 MDHEN and CDR2 SYDVKM. CDR3 loop: CASSSPGLATDTQYF. CDR3 nucleotide sequence: TGTGCCAGCAGTTCCCCGGGACTAGCCACAGATACGCAGTATTTT.

The chain couples TRBV10-3 to TRBJ1-2, with D possibly matching TRBD1 (5 bases). V lost 8 bases, J lost 2 bases, and 12 bases lay in between. Germline loops: CDR1 ENHRY, CDR2 SYGVKD. This CDR3 comprises 13 residues. CDR3 nucleotide sequence: TGTGCCATCGGGGACGGGCAAAACTATGGCTACACCTTC. This sequence encodes CAIGDGQNYGYTF.

The J gene is TRBJ2-5, the V gene TRBV29-1; 7 bases match TRBD1. The CDR3 totals 14 residues. CDR1 SQVTM and CDR2 ANQGSEA come from the germline V gene. J was trimmed by 5 bases and V by 0 bases; bases with no gene match: 6. Written as DNA, the CDR3 is TGCAGCGTTGAAGACGACAGGGTAGGGGAGACCCAGTACTTC. The encoded protein is CSVEDDRVGETQYF. Drawing the rest from reference TRBV29-1 and TRBJ2-5, the complete variable domain is SAVISQKPSRDICQRGTSLTIQCQVDSQVTMMFWYRQQPGQSLTLIATANQGSEATYESGFVIDKFPISRPNLTFSTLTVSNMSPEDSSIYLCSVEDDRVGETQYFGPGTRLLVL.

DNA for the CDR3: TGTGCCAGCAGCTTGGTAACAGCAAGACAGGGCTATGGCTACACCTTC. This sequence encodes CASSLVTARQGYGYTF. The V gene is TRBV5-5, the J gene TRBJ1-2; 7 bases fit TRBD1. Germline values: CDR1 SGHKS, CDR2 YYEKEE (reference sequence). The junction had 9 bases not matched to a gene; V was cut back by 0 bases and J by 4 bases. The CDR3 length is 16 residues.

V is TRBV10-3 and J is TRBJ2-7; D gene unclear. V was pared by 5 bases and J by 0 bases, with 11 bases between. The CDR3 contains 14 residues. Per the germline V gene, CDR1 is ENHRY and CDR2 is SYGVKD. The CDR3 protein is CAISHNLGSYEQYF. CDR3 coding DNA: TGTGCCATCAGTCATAACCTGGGCTCCTACGAGCAGTACTTC.

The rearrangement uses TRBV5-1 and TRBJ2-5, with D perhaps matching TRBD1 or TRBD2 (5 bases each). Germline CDR1 SGHRS, CDR2 YFSETQ. The V gene lost 3 bases and the J gene lost 1 base, with 13 bases spanning the gap. The CDR3 length is 15 residues. In DNA, the CDR3 is TGCGCCAGCAGCTGGGGGTGGGGAATCCAAGAGACCCAGTACTTC. Translation gives CASSWGWGIQETQYF.

The rearrangement links TRBV30 to TRBJ2-5, with 10 positions matching TRBD1. This CDR3 is 16 amino acids long. V dropped 3 bases and J dropped 5; count of bases not matched to a gene: 12. CDR1 and CDR2 from the germline V gene are GTSNPN and SVGIG (reference sequence). The chain's CDR3 is CAWRKNPTGGGETQYF. DNA of the CDR3: TGTGCCTGGAGGAAGAACCCGACAGGGGGCGGTGAGACCCAGTACTTC.

The count of this clone is one. The V call is TRBV19, the J call TRBJ2-3; 10 nucleotides align to TRBD1. Trimming cost V 5 bases and J 5 bases; bases outside gene matches: 1. Germline V gene sequence: CDR1 LNHDA, CDR2 SQIVND (reference sequence). CDR3 length equals 13 residues. CDR3 sequence: CASSGDRGDTQYF. The DNA for the CDR3 is TGTGCCAGTAGTGGGGACAGGGGAGATACGCAGTATTTT.

The chain carries TRBV2 and TRBJ2-6, with D perhaps being TRBD1 or TRBD2 (5 bases each). Germline values: CDR1 SNHLY, CDR2 FYNNEI. V lost 8 bases and J lost 2, with 10 bases in between. CDR3 size: 14 residues. The CDR3 bases are TGTGCCAGCGAAAGAGGGGCTGGGGCCAACGTCCTGACTTTC. Encoded protein: CASERGAGANVLTF.

This clone was found a few times. The CDR3 DNA reads as TGTGCCAGCAGCGTCGGGAGCAGACCGTACCAAGAGACCCAGTACTTC. It translates to CASSVGSRPYQETQYF. V gene TRBV9 combines with J gene TRBJ2-5, with D perhaps matching TRBD2 (6 bases). Trimming left V 2 bases short and J 0 bases short, with 14 bases between. This CDR3 has 16 amino acids. Per the germline V gene, CDR1 is SGDLS and CDR2 is YYNGEE.

The chain recombines TRBV5-1 with TRBJ2-1; D assignment may be TRBD1 or TRBD2 (5 bases each). The CDR3 runs 14 residues. V dropped 0 bases and J dropped 4 bases, with 8 bases sitting between them. Looked up from germline, CDR1 is SGHRS and CDR2 is YFSETQ. This chain's CDR3 is CASSLEWGYNEQFF. The CDR3 coding sequence is TGCGCCAGCAGCTTGGAGTGGGGGTACAATGAGCAGTTCTTC.

This sequence joins TRBV6-6 and TRBJ1-1, with D tentatively TRBD1 (6 bases). Trimming left V 9 bases short and J 7 bases short, with 18 bases between. This CDR3 spans 13 amino acids. Per the germline V gene, CDR1 is MNHNY and CDR2 is SVGAGI (reference sequence). CDR3 residues: CASQGREGYEAFF. CDR3 in DNA: TGTGCCAGTCAGGGGAGGGAGGGGTATGAAGCTTTCTTT.